This T cell receptor (beta chain) was profiled in a study of early T cells in non-severe SARS-CoV-2 infection. As for the study in general: Sequencing input comprised bulk RNA from unsorted whole blood; chain pairing was not available. Whole-study results and caveats: Sequences matched to VDJdb favored anti-spike CD8 responses, while private and CD4 specificities were missed.

This clonotype was recorded many times. What it recognizes is unknown. TCRdb re-called the 5' RACE reads with MiXCR, one entry per CDR3 protein. The sample records some 54,000 distinct CDR3 sequences, 9.5% to 12% being singletons. The CDR3 spans 15 residues. The V segment lost 6 bases and the J segment 5 bases; nucleotides outside the gene matches: 10. Germline CDR1 MDHEN, CDR2 SYDVKM. The sequenced sample was whole blood. The TCR comes from an adult who was a healthcare worker with PCR-confirmed SARS-CoV-2 infection or an uninfected control (not recorded which). The chain has TRBV28 and TRBJ2-7; TRBD1 agrees at 10 bases. The chain's CDR3 is CASSSSGQGKDEQYF. The CDR3 bases are TGTGCCAGCAGCTCATCGGGACAGGGGAAAGACGAGCAGTACTTC.